A single sample gave rise to the 8 T cell receptor beta chains below, sequenced in a study of blood T cells in healthy people across ages. The authors ran a second PCR of roughly 6 to 12 cycles using a sample-barcoded 5' primer and a J-beta primer mix. TCRdb reanalysed the 5' RACE reads using MiXCR and keeps one entry per CDR3 protein. Counted here are over a million distinct CDR3 sequences, about 43% occurring once; the ten biggest clones make up 7.9%. Source material: blood. The origin of the receptors is a woman between 18 and 30 years old in good health.

V usage is TRBV2 and J usage is TRBJ2-2; TRBD1 might be the D (5 bases). Trimming left V 4 bases short and J 4 bases short, with 13 bases between. Per germline, CDR1 SNHLY and CDR2 FYNNEI. This CDR3 is built from 15 residues. In nucleotides, the CDR3 is TGTGCCAGCAGTGGGCAGGGATTAATCACCGGGGAGCTGTTTTTT. It yields the protein CASSGQGLITGELFF.

This chain uses TRBV6-5 with TRBJ2-5; no clear D. The DNA end lines up better with TRBJ2-7; the J call may be wrong. CDR1 is MNHEY and CDR2 is SVGAGI in the germline V gene. The CDR3 extends over 11 amino acids. Here the CDR3 reads CASSRLHEQYF. The CDR3 DNA follows: TGTGCCAGCAGTCGTCTCCACGAGCAGTACTTC.

This sequence joins TRBV3-1 and TRBJ2-2; possible D gene TRBD2, 6 bases. The germline CDR1 and CDR2 sequences are LGHDT and YNNKEL (reference sequence). The CDR3 is 15 residues long. V was trimmed by 6 bases and J by 1 base, leaving 12 bases between them. The CDR3 region is CASRGRGLNTGELFF. CDR3 nucleotides: TGTGCCAGCAGAGGGCGGGGACTGAACACCGGGGAGCTGTTTTTT.

The chain employs TRBV10-1 and TRBJ2-7; 7 bases align to TRBD1. The J call may be faulty, since TRBJ2-5 better matches the DNA end. CDR1 and CDR2 (germline): WNHNN, SYGVQD (reference sequence). CDR3 size: 15 residues. In DNA form, the CDR3 reads TGCGCCAGCACCGCCCTCGGCAGGGGGAAAGAGACCCAGTACTTC. Residues: CASTALGRGKETQYF.

This chain links TRBV20-1 with TRBJ1-6; 12 positions agree with TRBD1. The CDR3 has 15 residues. V was clipped by 5 bases and J by 7 bases; unmatched bases: 6. Germline assignment: CDR1 DFQATT and CDR2 SNEGSKA (reference sequence). The chain's CDR3 is CSASGQGAQNSPLHF. The DNA of the CDR3 is TGCAGTGCTTCGGGACAGGGGGCGCAGAATTCACCCCTCCACTTT.

This chain joins TRBV6-1 and TRBJ2-3; D might be TRBD2 (7 bases). The CDR3 totals 16 residues. The V end lost 7 bases, the J end lost 2 bases, and 19 bases lay between the germline ends. Germline loops: CDR1 MNHNS, CDR2 SASEGT. In nucleotides, the CDR3 is TGTGCCAGCAACGACCGGGGGGCTGGGAACACAGATACGCAGTATTTT. It yields the protein CASNDRGAGNTDTQYF.

This chain uses TRBV30 with TRBJ2-1, with 8 bases that match TRBD1. TRBJ2-7 matches the DNA end more closely, so the J call is doubtful. The CDR3 consists of 12 residues. The germline CDR1 and CDR2 sequences are GTSNPN and SVGIG (reference sequence). The CDR3 sequence is CAWNYRGNEQYF. Here the CDR3 DNA reads TGTGCCTGGAATTACAGGGGGAACGAGCAGTACTTC.

In its sample, this clonotype was seen a few times. This chain connects TRBV12-3 or TRBV12-4 to TRBJ1-1, with D maybe TRBD1 (6 bases). The CDR3 sequence is 14 residues long. V was clipped by 3 bases and J by 5 bases, with 13 bases between them. The CDR3 DNA follows: TGTGCCAGCAGTTTGAGGGGGGGAAAGACTGAAGCTTTCTTT. It codes for CASSLRGGKTEAFF.